A selection of T cell receptor beta chains follows, all from one sample in a study of regulatory T cells in long-lasting Graves disease. TCRdb itself ran the multiplex PCR reads through MiXCR, one entry per CDR3 protein. This sample has approximately 540,000 distinct CDR3 sequences, with around 12% found just once. This same sample was also taken into another study, of T cells in Graves' hyperthyroidism and ophthalmopathy.

The material was peripheral blood mononuclear cells (PBMCs), obtained at new diagnosis, from a patient treated with antithyroid drugs. These receptors all stem from a woman in her 30s with Graves disease. Each CDR3 is given with its conserved first and last residue. The D gene is left open where the match is weak. A clone size is listed for some rows: how often the clone was seen (once, few, many), or a class if it is expanded.

cdr3_length,clone_size,d_call,j_call,v_call,cdr3_aa,cdr3_nt
17,many,-,TRBJ2-1,TRBV20-1,CSARDARRAATYNEQFF,TGCAGTGCTAGAGACGCCCGGAGGGCCGCTACCTACAATGAGCAGTTCTTC
14,many,TRBD1,TRBJ1-1,TRBV27,CASSRTGGATEAFF,TGTGCCAGCAGCCGGACAGGGGGCGCAACTGAAGCTTTCTTT
15,many,TRBD2,TRBJ2-3,TRBV9,CASSSSGRPGDTQYF,TGTGCCAGCAGCTCCAGCGGGAGACCTGGAGATACGCAGTATTTT
14,many,-,TRBJ2-5,TRBV2,CASSGDRYQETQYF,TGTGCCAGCAGTGGGGATAGGTACCAAGAGACCCAGTACTTC
15,-,-,TRBJ2-1,TRBV6-5,CASSYSPGSQGEQFF,TGTGCCAGCAGTTACTCCCCGGGCTCGCAAGGTGAGCAGTTCTTC
12,few,TRBD1,TRBJ2-3,TRBV12-5,CASGSQGYAQYF,TGTGCTAGTGGATCACAGGGGTACGCGCAGTATTTT
14,many,-,TRBJ1-1,TRBV6-2/TRBV6-3,CASSPRADRVGAFF,TGTGCCAGCAGTCCTCGAGCGGATCGGGTGGGAGCTTTCTTT
15,many,-,TRBJ2-7,TRBV28,CASTFGGVYVYEQYF,TGTGCCAGCACCTTTGGGGGCGTTTACGTCTACGAGCAGTACTTC
15,many,-,TRBJ2-7,TRBV6-1,CASSEADGSSYEQYF,TGTGCCAGCAGTGAAGCGGACGGGAGCTCCTACGAGCAGTACTTC
13,-,-,TRBJ1-2,TRBV6-1,CASNAGSLYGYTF,TGTGCCAGCAATGCGGGGTCCCTCTATGGCTACACCTTC
15,many,-,TRBJ2-7,TRBV30,CAWSLQGVITYEQYF,TGTGCCTGGAGTCTACAGGGTGTAATTACCTACGAGCAGTACTTC
13,many,-,TRBJ2-2,TRBV6-1,CASVRQNTGELFF,TGTGCCAGCGTCAGACAGAACACCGGGGAGCTGTTTTTT
16,-,TRBD1,TRBJ2-1,TRBV11-2,CASSLGSGQDYNEQFF,TGTGCCAGCAGCTTAGGATCGGGACAGGACTACAATGAGCAGTTCTTC
15,many,-,TRBJ2-2,TRBV7-2,CASSTGTPNTGELFF,TGTGCCAGCAGTACCGGGACACCGAACACCGGGGAGCTGTTTTTT
13,many,-,TRBJ1-1,TRBV7-2,CASSRNVITEAFF,TGTGCCAGCAGCCGCAACGTGATCACTGAAGCTTTCTTT
15,many,TRBD2,TRBJ2-5,TRBV10-1,CASSEGTSGRETQYF,TGCGCCAGCAGTGAGGGGACTAGCGGGAGAGAGACCCAGTACTTC
13,-,-,TRBJ2-4,TRBV5-6,CASSYSFQNIQYF,TGTGCCAGCAGCTACAGTTTCCAAAACATTCAGTACTTC
15,many,TRBD2,TRBJ2-5,TRBV15,CATSPGLAGFGTQYF,TGTGCCACCAGCCCGGGACTAGCGGGCTTCGGGACCCAGTACTTC
14,many,-,TRBJ1-3,TRBV5-4,CASSLAPQGNTIYF,TGTGCCAGCAGCCTGGCCCCACAGGGAAACACCATATATTTT
13,many,-,TRBJ2-5,TRBV2,CASSDVSAWPQYF,TGTGCCAGCAGTGACGTCTCGGCGTGGCCCCAGTACTTC
11,many,-,TRBJ2-1,TRBV24-1,CATGRDTPSFF,TGTGCCACCGGGCGGGACACCCCATCGTTCTTC
14,many,-,TRBJ2-1,TRBV5-1,CASSLVAGPTEQFF,TGCGCCAGCAGCTTGGTGGCCGGGCCGACTGAGCAGTTCTTC
15,many,-,TRBJ2-2,TRBV20-1,CSAERHDDNTGELFF,TGCAGTGCCGAACGACACGACGACAACACCGGGGAGCTGTTTTTT
15,few,TRBD1,TRBJ2-7,TRBV19,CASNPSGTGRAEQYF,TGTGCCAGTAACCCCTCCGGGACAGGGAGGGCCGAGCAGTACTTC
16,once,-,TRBJ1-3,TRBV4-3,CASSQDGRTSGNTIYF,TGCGCCAGCAGCCAAGATGGGCGGACCTCTGGAAACACCATATATTTT
14,many,TRBD2,TRBJ2-1,TRBV5-5,CASIILAGGDEQFF,TGTGCCAGCATTATATTAGCGGGAGGAGATGAGCAGTTCTTC
16,many,-,TRBJ2-5,TRBV9,CASSVLPGEVAETQYF,TGTGCCAGCAGCGTGCTCCCAGGGGAAGTCGCGGAGACCCAGTACTTC
14,many,TRBD1,TRBJ1-2,TRBV19,CASSIAPGGRGYTF,TGTGCCAGTAGTATAGCCCCAGGGGGCCGGGGCTACACCTTC
13,many,-,TRBJ2-1,TRBV11-3,CASSLEGGHEQFF,TGTGCCAGCAGCTTGGAGGGCGGGCATGAGCAGTTCTTC
13,few,-,TRBJ2-2,TRBV20-1,CSARVGGQNELFF,TGCAGTGCTAGAGTCGGGGGACAGAATGAGCTGTTTTTT
14,many,-,TRBJ1-2,TRBV19,CASSILGPRGGYTF,TGTGCCAGTAGTATCCTGGGGCCTCGTGGCGGCTACACCTTC
17,many,-,TRBJ1-1,TRBV7-8,CASSLFFFGTGYTEAFF,TGTGCCAGCAGCTTATTTTTTTTTGGGACGGGTTACACTGAAGCTTTCTTT
15,many,TRBD1,TRBJ2-1,TRBV29-1,CSVVTGGGSYNEQFF,TGCAGCGTTGTTACAGGGGGCGGCTCCTACAATGAGCAGTTCTTC
18,few,-,TRBJ2-1,TRBV20-1,CSARADSGRIVSYNEQFF,TGCAGTGCTAGAGCAGATAGCGGCCGAATCGTTTCCTACAATGAGCAGTTCTTC
19,-,TRBD2,TRBJ2-2,TRBV10-3,CAISPGLAGGPRIPGELFF,TGTGCCATCAGCCCGGGACTAGCGGGAGGGCCGAGAATACCCGGGGAGCTGTTTTTT
15,many,-,TRBJ2-5,TRBV7-9,CASSPSLGGWETQYF,TGTGCCAGCAGCCCCTCTCTGGGGGGTTGGGAGACCCAGTACTTC